This TCR beta chain was identified in a study of blood T cell repertoires in COVID-19. Background on the study: Acute and convalescent COVID-19 samples came from the United States, Italy and Spain.

Trimming left V 1 base short and J 5 bases short, with 14 bases between. Germline-derived CDR1 and CDR2 are SGHRS and YFSETQ. CDR3 length: 15 residues. Sequenced by immunoSEQ multiplex PCR; TCRdb stores in-frame clones only, minus some. The repertoire holds 210,000 or so clones, with about 90% as singletons. Recruitment covered 20 to 25 US areas and drew participants whose ages spanned about 18 to 100 years. Participants had their cohort set by participant-reported clinical history. Exposed participants came across a COVID-19 case within 2 weeks before study entry. This chain joins TRBV5-1 and TRBJ2-3, with D possibly matching TRBD2 (6 bases). The sequencing sample was made of PBMCs or T cells enriched from blood (not recorded which). The TCR sequence derives from a woman in her twenties or thirties who had been exposed to COVID-19. CDR3 residues: CASSLYGSSRDTQYF. Here the CDR3 DNA reads TGCGCCAGCAGCTTGTACGGGAGTTCAAGAGATACGCAGTATTTT.